Shown below are 17 T cell receptor beta chains from a single sample sequenced in a study of PD-1 blockade in mismatch repair-deficient tumors. The data were produced by immunoSEQ multiplex PCR, yet TCRdb's version contains in-frame clones alone and is incomplete. The sample carries roughly 110,000 clones, over 60% recorded once. Here the sequenced sample was peripheral blood, taken around 60 weeks after starting pembrolizumab. These receptor sequences come from an adult with mismatch repair-deficient cancer.

The chain links TRBV27 to TRBJ2-7, with D maybe TRBD2 (5 bases). The V end was cut by 4 bases, the J end by 0 bases, with 13 bases between. In germline, CDR1 is MNHEY, CDR2 SMNVEV (reference sequence). There are 15 residues in the CDR3. CDR3 DNA sequence: TGTGCCAGCAGTTCATACTCGGGGAGCTCCTACGAGCAGTACTTC. This sequence encodes CASSSYSGSSYEQYF.

The J gene is TRBJ2-1, the V gene TRBV30, with TRBD2 matching 13 bases. Germline CDR1 is GTSNPN and CDR2 is SVGIG (reference sequence). The V segment lost 3 bases and the J segment 8 bases; nucleotides outside the gene matches: 10. The CDR3 has 16 amino acids. In DNA form, the CDR3 reads TGTGCCTGGAGCGCTGGACTAGCGGGAGTTATGTATGAGCAGTTCTTC. Translation gives CAWSAGLAGVMYEQFF.

The chain couples TRBV5-8 to TRBJ2-7, with a possible D match to TRBD1 (6 bases). Trimming took 4 bases from V and 2 from J, leaving 19 bases between them. This CDR3 comprises 16 residues. CDR1 is SGHTS, CDR2 YDEGEE, per germline. The CDR3, as DNA: TGTGCCAGCAGCATCGGCTCCGGGACACTCGCCTACGAGCAGTACTTC. It encodes CASSIGSGTLAYEQYF.

J is TRBJ2-1 and V is TRBV4-1, with D perhaps matching TRBD2 (5 bases). This CDR3 has 13 amino acids. Germline V gene data show CDR1 as MGHRA and CDR2 as YSYEKL. Trimming shortened V by 6 bases and J by 3 bases, and 9 bases separated the two germline ends. The CDR3 DNA sequence: TGCGCCAGCAGTAAAGCGGTCTACAATGAGCAGTTCTTC. It encodes CASSKAVYNEQFF.

The chain has TRBV6-1 and TRBJ2-3, with D uncertain. Germline-derived CDR1 and CDR2 are MNHNS and SASEGT. The CDR3 is 18 amino acids. With 1 base removed from V and 2 bases from J, the gap between germline ends came to 19 bases. In DNA form, the CDR3 reads TGTGCCAGCAGTGAAGAGGTCACGGCTAACCCCATCACAGATACGCAGTATTTT. It yields the protein CASSEEVTANPITDTQYF.

The chain carries TRBV9 and TRBJ1-5, with TRBD1 matching 10 bases. Germline trimming cut 2 bases from V and 3 bases from J; bases unmatched to any gene: 2. The CDR3 loop spans 15 amino acids. The germline gives CDR1 SGDLS, CDR2 YYNGEE. The CDR3 spells CASSVGTGDNQPQHF. The DNA for the CDR3 is TGTGCCAGCAGCGTTGGGACAGGGGACAATCAGCCCCAGCATTTT.

This clone was seen more than once but under ten times. This chain uses TRBV19 with TRBJ2-7; 10 positions match TRBD1. The CDR3 is 14 amino acids. With V trimmed by 6 bases and J by 2 bases, 4 bases remained unmatched. Germline V gives CDR1 LNHDA, CDR2 SQIVND (reference sequence). Here the CDR3 reads CASRRTGGAYEQYF. The CDR3 DNA reads as TGTGCCAGTAGAAGGACAGGGGGGGCCTACGAGCAGTACTTC.

This clone was detected only once. The chain couples TRBV10-3 to TRBJ1-3; no reliable D call. The CDR3 contains 15 residues. With 2 bases removed from V and 4 bases from J, the gap between germline ends came to 12 bases. Germline V CDR1 and CDR2: ENHRY, SYGVKD. CDR3 residues: CAISERHFAGNTIYF. In DNA, the CDR3 is TGTGCCATCAGTGAGCGACACTTTGCGGGAAACACCATATATTTT.

The V gene is TRBV25-1, the J gene TRBJ1-1; the D is unclear. CDR1 and CDR2 (germline): MGHDK, SYGVNS. This CDR3 contains 13 residues. Deletions cut 5 bases from V and 2 bases from J, with 9 bases between. The CDR3 DNA reads TGTGCCAGCAGTCTAATAGGAAACACTGAAGCTTTCTTT. Translating it yields CASSLIGNTEAFF.

In the case of this clone: Other DNA variants within this sample encode the same CDR3. The chain recombines TRBV30 with TRBJ1-1; D may be TRBD1 (5 bases). The CDR3 runs 12 residues. The ends were cut back, 2 bases at V and 11 bases at J, with 15 bases in the middle. The germline CDR1 and CDR2 sequences are GTSNPN and SVGIG (reference sequence). In DNA form, the CDR3 reads TGTGCCTGGAGTAAGGCCGGGGGTAGGGCTTTCTTT. Its protein product is CAWSKAGGRAFF.

The chain recombines TRBV7-6 with TRBJ2-7; 16 bases line up with TRBD2. With V trimmed by 5 bases and J by 3 bases, 10 bases remained unmatched. Germline V lookup: CDR1 SGHVS, CDR2 FNYEAQ. This CDR3 comprises 18 residues. The CDR3 DNA reads TGTGCCAGCAGCAGAGGGGGACTAGCGGGAGGGCGACGCTACGAGCAGTACTTC. As protein: CASSRGGLAGGRRYEQYF.

V is TRBV7-8 and J is TRBJ2-2; TRBD2 matches 10 bases. The germline V gene has CDR1 SGHVS and CDR2 FQNEAQ. J was trimmed by 1 base and V by 1 base; bases with no gene match: 0. CDR3 length: 16 amino acids. The DNA for the CDR3 is TGTGCCAGCAGCTTAGTAGCGGGGGGGAACACCGGGGAGCTGTTTTTT. Translating it yields CASSLVAGGNTGELFF.

This chain joins TRBV30 and TRBJ2-7; TRBD2 aligns across 11 bases. Germline-derived CDR1 and CDR2 are GTSNPN and SVGIG (reference sequence). The CDR3 covers 15 residues. V was pared by 3 bases and J by 7 bases, with 11 bases of the junction left unmatched. The CDR3 DNA reads as TGTGCCTGGAGCCGCGGACTAGCGGGTCCCGGGGAGCAGTACTTC. It is translated as CAWSRGLAGPGEQYF.

V and J are TRBV14 and TRBJ2-2; D is perhaps TRBD2 (6 bases). The CDR3 runs to 19 residues. The germline CDR1 and CDR2 sequences are SGHDN and FVKESK. Trimming took off 0 bases at V and 2 bases at J, with 19 bases between the two ends. The CDR3 loop is CASSQDIPWLATNTGELFF. DNA of the CDR3: TGTGCCAGCAGCCAAGATATTCCTTGGCTAGCGACTAACACCGGGGAGCTGTTTTTT.

This rearrangement joins TRBV18 to TRBJ2-2; D may be TRBD1 (6 bases). CDR1 is KGHSH and CDR2 is LQKENI in the germline V gene. CDR3 length: 15 amino acids. V lost 2 bases to trimming and J lost 4 bases, with 11 bases between them. CDR3 loop: CASSPTQGGTGELFF. DNA of the CDR3: TGTGCCAGCTCACCAACACAGGGCGGCACCGGGGAGCTGTTTTTT.

The genes are TRBV5-1 and TRBJ2-1; D is unresolved. Trimming cost V 4 bases and J 1 base, with 12 bases left between them. Germline loops: CDR1 SGHRS, CDR2 YFSETQ. The CDR3 is 15 amino acids. The CDR3 sequence is CASSTGTDSYNEQFF. The DNA for the CDR3 is TGCGCCAGCAGCACCGGAACTGATTCCTACAATGAGCAGTTCTTC.

The V call is TRBV7-9, the J call TRBJ1-2; no firm D call. Germline assignment: CDR1 SEHNR and CDR2 FQNEAQ (reference sequence). The germline V and J ends were trimmed by 6 bases and 9 bases, with 14 bases remaining between them. The CDR3 has 12 amino acids. The CDR3 bases are TGTGCCAGCAGTGAAGGAGGGCCGCGCTACACCTTC. Amino acid sequence: CASSEGGPRYTF.